This T cell receptor beta chain was documented in a study of shared clonotypes between healthy human individuals. Clones were read by immunoSEQ multiplex PCR, and TCRdb kept only the in-frame ones, dropping some. The sample yields roughly 1 million clones, roughly 80% seen once. All donors qualified as healthy HIV-negative adults and had experienced no recent acute infections or vaccinations. Germline lookup yields CDR1 SEHNR and CDR2 FQNEAQ (reference sequence). J gave up 7 bases and V 4 bases, and 4 bases lay outside the gene matches. The length of the CDR3 is 13 residues. This chain links TRBV7-9 with TRBJ1-3, with 7 bases lining up with TRBD1. Sequencing was carried out using memory CD4+ T cells sorted from blood. Subset indicated: CD45RA-negative fraction. The TCR was taken from a young man in good health. The CDR3 reads CASSSGTVNTIYF. The CDR3, as DNA: TGTGCCAGCAGCTCAGGGACAGTTAACACCATATATTTT.